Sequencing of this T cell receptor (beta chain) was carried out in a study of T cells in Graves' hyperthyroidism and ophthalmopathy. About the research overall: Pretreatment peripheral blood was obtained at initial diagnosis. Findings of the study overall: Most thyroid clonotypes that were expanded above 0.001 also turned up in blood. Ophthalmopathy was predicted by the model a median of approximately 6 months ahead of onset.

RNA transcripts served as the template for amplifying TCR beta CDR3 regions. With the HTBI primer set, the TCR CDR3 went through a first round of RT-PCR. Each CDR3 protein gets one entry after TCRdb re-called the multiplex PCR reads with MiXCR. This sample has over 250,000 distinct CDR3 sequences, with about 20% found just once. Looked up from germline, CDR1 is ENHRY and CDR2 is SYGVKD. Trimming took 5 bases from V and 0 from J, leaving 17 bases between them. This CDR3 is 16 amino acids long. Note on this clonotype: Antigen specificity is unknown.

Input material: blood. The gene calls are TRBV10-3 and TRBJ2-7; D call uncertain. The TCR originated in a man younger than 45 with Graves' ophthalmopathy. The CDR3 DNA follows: TGTGCCATCAGTCCTATCCCGAGAACTAACTCCTACGAGCAGTACTTC. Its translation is CAISPIPRTNSYEQYF.